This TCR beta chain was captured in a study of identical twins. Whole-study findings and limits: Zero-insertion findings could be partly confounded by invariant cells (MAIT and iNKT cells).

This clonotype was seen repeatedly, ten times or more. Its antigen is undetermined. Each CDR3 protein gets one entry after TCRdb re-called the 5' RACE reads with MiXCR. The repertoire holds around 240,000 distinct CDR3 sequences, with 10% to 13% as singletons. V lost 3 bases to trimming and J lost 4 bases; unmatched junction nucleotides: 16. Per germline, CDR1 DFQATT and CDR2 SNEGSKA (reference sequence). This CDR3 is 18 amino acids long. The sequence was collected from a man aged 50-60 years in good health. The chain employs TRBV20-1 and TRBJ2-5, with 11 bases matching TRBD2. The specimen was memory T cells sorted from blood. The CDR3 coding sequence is TGCAGTGCTAGGGGAGGCCTAGCGGGAGGACAGGGCTTAGAGACCCAGTACTTC. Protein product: CSARGGLAGGQGLETQYF.